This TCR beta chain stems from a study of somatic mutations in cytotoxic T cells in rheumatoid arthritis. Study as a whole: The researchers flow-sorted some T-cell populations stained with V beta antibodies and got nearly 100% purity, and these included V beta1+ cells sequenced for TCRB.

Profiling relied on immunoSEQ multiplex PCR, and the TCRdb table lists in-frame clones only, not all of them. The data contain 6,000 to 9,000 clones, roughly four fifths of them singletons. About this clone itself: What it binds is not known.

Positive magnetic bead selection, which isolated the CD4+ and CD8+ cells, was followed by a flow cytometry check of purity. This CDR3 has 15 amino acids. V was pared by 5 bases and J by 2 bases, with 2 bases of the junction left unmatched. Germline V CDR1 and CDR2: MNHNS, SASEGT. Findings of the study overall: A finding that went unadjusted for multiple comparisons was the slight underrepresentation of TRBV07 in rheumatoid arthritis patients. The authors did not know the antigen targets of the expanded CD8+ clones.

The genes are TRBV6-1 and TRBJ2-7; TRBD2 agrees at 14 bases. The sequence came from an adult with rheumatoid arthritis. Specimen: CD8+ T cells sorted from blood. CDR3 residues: CASSPTSGGAYEQYF. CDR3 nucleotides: TGTGCCAGCAGTCCGACTAGCGGGGGGGCCTACGAGCAGTACTTC.